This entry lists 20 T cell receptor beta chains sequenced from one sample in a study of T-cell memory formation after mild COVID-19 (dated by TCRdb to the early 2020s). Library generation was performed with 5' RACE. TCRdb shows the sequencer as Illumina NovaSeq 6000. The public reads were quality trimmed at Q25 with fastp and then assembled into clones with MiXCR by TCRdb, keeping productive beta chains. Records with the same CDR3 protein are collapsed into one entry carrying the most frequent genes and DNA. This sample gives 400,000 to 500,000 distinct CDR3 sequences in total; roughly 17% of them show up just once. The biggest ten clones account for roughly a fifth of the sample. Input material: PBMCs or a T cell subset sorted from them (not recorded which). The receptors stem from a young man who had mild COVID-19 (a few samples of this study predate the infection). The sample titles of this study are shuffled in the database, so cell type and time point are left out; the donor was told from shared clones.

CDR3 sequence (DNA): TGTGCCAGCAACACCAGGGGGAACAATGAGCAGTTCTTC. Protein sequence: CASNTRGNNEQFF. The V call is TRBV12-3 or TRBV12-4, the J call TRBJ2-1; the match to TRBD1 covers 7 bases. Germline trimming cut 7 bases from V and 5 bases from J; bases unmatched to any gene: 5. The CDR3 contains 13 residues.

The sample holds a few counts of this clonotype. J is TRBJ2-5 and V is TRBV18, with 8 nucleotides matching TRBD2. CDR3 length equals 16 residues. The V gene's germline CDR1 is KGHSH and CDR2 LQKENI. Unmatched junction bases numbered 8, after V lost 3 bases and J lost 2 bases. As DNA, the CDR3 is TGTGCCAGCTCACCTCCAGGTAGCGGGGCTCAAGAGACCCAGTACTTC. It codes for CASSPPGSGAQETQYF. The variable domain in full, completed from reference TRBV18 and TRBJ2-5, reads NAGVMQNPRHLVRRRGQEARLRCSPMKGHSHVYWYRQLPEEGLKFMVYLQKENIIDESGMPKERFSAEFPKEGPSILRIQQVVRGDSAAYFCASSPPGSGAQETQYFGPGTRLLVL.

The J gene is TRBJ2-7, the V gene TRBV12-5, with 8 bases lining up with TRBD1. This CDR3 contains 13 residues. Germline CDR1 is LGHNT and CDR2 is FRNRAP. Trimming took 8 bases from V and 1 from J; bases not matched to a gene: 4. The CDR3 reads CASRDRRSYEQYF. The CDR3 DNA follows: TGTGCTAGTCGGGACAGGCGGTCCTACGAGCAGTACTTC.

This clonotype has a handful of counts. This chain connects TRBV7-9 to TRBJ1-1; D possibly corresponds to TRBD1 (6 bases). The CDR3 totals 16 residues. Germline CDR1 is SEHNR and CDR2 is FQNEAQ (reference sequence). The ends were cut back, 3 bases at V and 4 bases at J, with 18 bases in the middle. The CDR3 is CASSLIGGLRTTEAFF. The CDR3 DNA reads TGTGCCAGCAGCTTGATAGGGGGTTTGAGGACCACTGAAGCTTTCTTT.

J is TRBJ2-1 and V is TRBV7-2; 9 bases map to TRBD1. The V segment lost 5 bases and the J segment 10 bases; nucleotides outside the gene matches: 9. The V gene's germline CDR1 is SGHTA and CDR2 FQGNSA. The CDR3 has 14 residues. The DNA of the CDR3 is TGTGCCAGCAGCCCCGCGGGACAGGGATACGAGCAGTTCTTC. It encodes CASSPAGQGYEQFF.

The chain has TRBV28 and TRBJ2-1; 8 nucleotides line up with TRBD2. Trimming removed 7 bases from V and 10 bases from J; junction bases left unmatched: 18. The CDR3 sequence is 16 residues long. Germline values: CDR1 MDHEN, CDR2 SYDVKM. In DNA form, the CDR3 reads TGTGCCAGCACCCCTCGGTCGGGGGGGGGTCCAGGAGAGCAGTTCTTC. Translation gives CASTPRSGGGPGEQFF.

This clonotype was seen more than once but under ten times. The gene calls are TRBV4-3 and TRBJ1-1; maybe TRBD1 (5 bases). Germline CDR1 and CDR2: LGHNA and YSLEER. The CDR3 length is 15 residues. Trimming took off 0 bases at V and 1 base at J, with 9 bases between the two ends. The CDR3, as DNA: TGCGCCAGCAGCCAAGATCTTGGGGCGAACACTGAAGCTTTCTTT. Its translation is CASSQDLGANTEAFF.

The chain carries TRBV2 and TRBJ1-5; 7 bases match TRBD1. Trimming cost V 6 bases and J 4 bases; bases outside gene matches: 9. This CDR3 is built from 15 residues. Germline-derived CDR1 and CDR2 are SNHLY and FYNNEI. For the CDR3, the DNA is TGTGCCAGCAGACGGGGGGAACAGGGGAATCAGCCCCAGCATTTT. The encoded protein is CASRRGEQGNQPQHF.

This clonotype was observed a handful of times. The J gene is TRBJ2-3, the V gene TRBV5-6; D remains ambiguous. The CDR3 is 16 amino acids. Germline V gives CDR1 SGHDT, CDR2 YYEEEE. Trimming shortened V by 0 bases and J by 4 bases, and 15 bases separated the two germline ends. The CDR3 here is CASSLATWGLADTQYF. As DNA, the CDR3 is TGTGCCAGCAGCTTGGCTACTTGGGGTTTAGCAGATACGCAGTATTTT.

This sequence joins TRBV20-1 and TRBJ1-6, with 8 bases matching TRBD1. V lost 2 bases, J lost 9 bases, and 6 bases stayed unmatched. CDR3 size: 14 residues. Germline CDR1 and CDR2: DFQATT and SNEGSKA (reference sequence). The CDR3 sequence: CSARPQGDGSPLHF. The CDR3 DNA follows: TGCAGTGCTAGACCACAGGGGGATGGTTCACCCCTCCACTTT.

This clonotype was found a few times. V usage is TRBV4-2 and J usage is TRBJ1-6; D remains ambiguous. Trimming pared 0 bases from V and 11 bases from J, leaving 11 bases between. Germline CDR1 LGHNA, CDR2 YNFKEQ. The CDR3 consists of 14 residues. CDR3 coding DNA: TGTGCCAGCAGCCAAGACAATTCCACACCACCCCTCCACTTT. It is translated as CASSQDNSTPPLHF.

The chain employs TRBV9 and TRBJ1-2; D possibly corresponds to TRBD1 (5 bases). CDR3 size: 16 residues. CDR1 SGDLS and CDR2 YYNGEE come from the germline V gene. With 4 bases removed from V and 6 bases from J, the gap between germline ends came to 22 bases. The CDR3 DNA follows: TGTGCCAGCAGCTTCGGGTTAGGGGTTATAAGAGATGGCTACACCTTC. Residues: CASSFGLGVIRDGYTF. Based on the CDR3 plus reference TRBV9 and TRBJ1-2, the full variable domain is DSGVTQTPKHLITATGQRVTLRCSPRSGDLSVYWYQQSLDQGLQFLIQYYNGEERAKGNILERFSAQQFPDLHSELNLSSLELGDSALYFCASSFGLGVIRDGYTFGSGTRLTVV.

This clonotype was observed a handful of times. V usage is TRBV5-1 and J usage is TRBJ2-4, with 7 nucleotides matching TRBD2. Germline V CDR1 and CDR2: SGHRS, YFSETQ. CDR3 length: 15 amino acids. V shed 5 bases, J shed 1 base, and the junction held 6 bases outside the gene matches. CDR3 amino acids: CASSPELAAKNIQYF. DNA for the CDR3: TGCGCCAGCAGTCCGGAACTAGCGGCCAAAAACATTCAGTACTTC.

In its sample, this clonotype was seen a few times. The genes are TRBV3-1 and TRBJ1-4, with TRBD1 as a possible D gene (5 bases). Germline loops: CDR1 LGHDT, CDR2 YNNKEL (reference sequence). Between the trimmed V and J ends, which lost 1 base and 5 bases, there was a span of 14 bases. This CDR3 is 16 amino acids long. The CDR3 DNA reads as TGTGCCAGCAGCCAAGTGGGGCAAGGCACGAATGAAAAACTGTTTTTT. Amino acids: CASSQVGQGTNEKLFF.

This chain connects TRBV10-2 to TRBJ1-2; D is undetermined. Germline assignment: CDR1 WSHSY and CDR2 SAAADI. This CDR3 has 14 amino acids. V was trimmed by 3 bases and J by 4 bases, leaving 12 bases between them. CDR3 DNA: TGCGCCAGCAGTGAATCTTGGATCGGCTATGGCTACACCTTC. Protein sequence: CASSESWIGYGYTF.

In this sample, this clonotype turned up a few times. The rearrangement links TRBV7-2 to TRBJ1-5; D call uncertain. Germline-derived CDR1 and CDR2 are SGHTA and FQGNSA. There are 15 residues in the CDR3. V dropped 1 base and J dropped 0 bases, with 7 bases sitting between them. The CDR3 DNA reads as TGTGCCAGCAGCTTAGGCTTCGTTAGCAATCAGCCCCAGCATTTT. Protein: CASSLGFVSNQPQHF. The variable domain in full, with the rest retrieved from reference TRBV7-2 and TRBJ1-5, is GAGVSQSPSNKVTEKGKDVELRCDPISGHTALYWYRQSLGQGLEFLIYFQGNSAPDKSGLPSDRFSAERTGGSVSTLTIQRTQQEDSAVYLCASSLGFVSNQPQHFGDGTRLSIL.

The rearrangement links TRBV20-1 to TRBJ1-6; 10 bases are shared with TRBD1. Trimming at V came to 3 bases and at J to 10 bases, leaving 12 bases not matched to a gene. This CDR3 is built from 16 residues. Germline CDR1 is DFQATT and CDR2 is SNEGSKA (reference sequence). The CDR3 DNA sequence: TGCAGTGCTAGCAGACGAAGGACAGGGGGGTTCTCACCCCTCCACTTT. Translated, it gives CSASRRRTGGFSPLHF.

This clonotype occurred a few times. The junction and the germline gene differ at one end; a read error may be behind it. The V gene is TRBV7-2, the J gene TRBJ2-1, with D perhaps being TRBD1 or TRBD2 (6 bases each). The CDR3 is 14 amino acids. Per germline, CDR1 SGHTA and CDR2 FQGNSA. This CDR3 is CASSLVGTRGAAVF. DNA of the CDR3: TGTGCCAGCAGCTTAGTGGGTACGAGGGGGGCCGCGGTCTTC. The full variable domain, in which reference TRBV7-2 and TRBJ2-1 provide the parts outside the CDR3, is GAGVSQSPSNKVTEKGKDVELRCDPISGHTALYWYRQSLGQGLEFLIYFQGNSAPDKSGLPSDRFSAERTGGSVSTLTIQRTQQEDSAVYLCASSLVGTRGAAVFGPGTRLTVL.

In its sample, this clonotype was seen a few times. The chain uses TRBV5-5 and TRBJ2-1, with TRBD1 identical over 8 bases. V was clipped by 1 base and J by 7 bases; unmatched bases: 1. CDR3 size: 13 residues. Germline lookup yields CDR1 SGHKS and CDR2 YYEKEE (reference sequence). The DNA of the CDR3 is TGTGCCAGCAGCTTGTACAGGGGGAATGAGCAGTTCTTC. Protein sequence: CASSLYRGNEQFF.

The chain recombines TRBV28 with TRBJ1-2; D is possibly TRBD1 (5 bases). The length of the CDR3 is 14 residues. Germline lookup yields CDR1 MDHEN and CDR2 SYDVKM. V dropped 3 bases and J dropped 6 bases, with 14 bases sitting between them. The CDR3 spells CASSFPTGENGYTF. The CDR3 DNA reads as TGTGCCAGCAGTTTCCCGACGGGGGAAAATGGCTACACCTTC.